This TCR beta chain is drawn from a study of human T cells and chemical hapten exposure. As for the study in general: TCR yield per sample varied, mainly due to pooled library volumes. Broader study findings: Unchanged with DPC sensitization were TCRs above 1 in 1000 frequency.

There are many counts of this clonotype. Its antigen remains unknown. The library attached unique molecular identifiers to individual cDNA molecules. Per the study methods: There were a median of around 97,000 TCRs per sample, with a range from roughly 20,000 to 700,000. TCRdb called the reads again in MiXCR, with one record for every CDR3 protein. The V and J calls were determined by TCRdb, not by the authors. The data show about 120,000 distinct CDR3 sequences, 8.5% to 9% seen once. Germline V gene lookup returns CDR1 SNHLY and CDR2 FYNNEI. Trimming removed 4 bases from V and 3 bases from J, with 10 bases in between. The CDR3 is made up of 13 amino acids. The template was total RNA from unfractionated whole blood.

This rearrangement joins TRBV2 to TRBJ2-7; tentatively, D is TRBD1 (6 bases). This TCR was sampled from a human donor in good health. Some clones in this sample may be carry-over from other donors' samples. The sequenced sample consisted of whole blood. The CDR3 sequence: CASSVQGNYEQYF. CDR3 sequence (DNA): TGTGCCAGCAGTGTGCAGGGGAACTACGAGCAGTACTTC. The variable domain in full, completed from reference TRBV2 and TRBJ2-7, reads EPEVTQTPSHQVTQMGQEVILRCVPISNHLYFYWYRQILGQKVEFLVSFYNNEISEKSEIFDDQFSVERPDGSNFTLKIRSTKLEDSAMYFCASSVQGNYEQYFGPGTRLTVT.